This T cell receptor beta chain stems from a study of cytomegalovirus exposure and HLA in healthy donors. Assay: immunoSEQ multiplex PCR; the TCRdb copy retains only in-frame clones and omits some. The sample yields roughly 220,000 clones, roughly 88% seen once. V dropped 5 bases and J dropped 1 base, with 8 bases sitting between them. The CDR3 runs 13 residues. Germline loops: CDR1 SGHNT, CDR2 YENEEA. The source of this sequence is a woman in her thirties in good health and CMV-seropositive. V and J are TRBV11-3 and TRBJ1-1, with a possible D match to TRBD1 (6 bases). The sample was PBMCs. The CDR3 nucleotides are TGTGCCAGCAGCAGGACAGAGAACACTGAAGCTTTCTTT. This encodes CASSRTENTEAFF.